This T cell receptor beta chain was sequenced for a study of T cell responses to AZD1222 COVID-19 vaccine. Whole-study findings and limits: White British people made up most donors, females outnumbered males, and clonal diversity was possibly underestimated. Reports say nearly half of spike-specific TCRs go after unmutated variant regions. Compared with day 0, the breadth and depth of the Spike-specific TCR repertoire rose significantly after two doses of AZD1222.

Only in-frame clones appear in the TCRdb table, and some are missing; sequencing was by immunoSEQ multiplex PCR. The table shows around 66,000 clones, with about four fifths occurring only once. For this clone: Its antigen is as yet unknown.

This specimen consisted of peripheral blood, obtained on day 0 of MenACWY control vaccination. The receptor's source is an adult in good health.

CDR3 in amino acids: CASSPVSGNIQYF. The CDR3 nucleotides read TGTGCCAGCAGCCCAGTGTCGGGAAACATTCAGTACTTC. The chain uses TRBV7-2 and TRBJ2-4; D is unresolved. Germline CDR1 and CDR2: SGHTA and FQGNSA. V lost 5 bases and J 6 bases, leaving 11 bases between the germline ends. The CDR3 is 13 amino acids.